The T cell receptor beta chain under discussion was sequenced for a study of cytomegalovirus exposure and HLA in healthy donors (dated by TCRdb to 2016 to 2017). Notes on the research overall: According to an earlier analysis of a few hundred of the donors, roughly 180 million T cells yielded roughly 100 million unique TCR beta sequences and approximately 280 Gb of sequence data. An early release covering roughly 600 HLA-typed donors comprised about 300 gigabases of sequencing data and tens of millions of unique TCR sequences. Among the approximately 430 genotyped donors, more than 70% belonged to the genetic ancestry cluster associated with self-reported Caucasian donors. The study was designed to test whether signatures of past pathogen exposure could be identified by cataloging public T cell receptors. The study profiled the T cell repertoires of more than 500 subjects by immunosequencing and related them to cytomegalovirus serostatus. Along with the approximately 670-subject first cohort, a separate validation cohort of over a hundred different subjects was used. High-throughput TCR immunosequencing, statistical association of individual TCRs with disease status, and machine learning were combined to predict cytomegalovirus infection status. To study patterns of TCR occurrence, a later analysis re-analyzed previously published TCR beta repertoires from around 660 donors and added high-resolution HLA genotyping. Rather than drawing on any new phenotypic data, the later analysis identified candidate immune exposures from TCR beta sequences and the way those sequences occurred across donors. To decide whether each TCR beta V gene segment behaved as functional or pseudogenic, an earlier analysis of over 500 of the donors relied on high-throughput TCR beta sequencing. Alongside the repertoire data, information on donor age, sex, ethnicity and CMV serostatus was compiled. Genome-wide SNP genotypes for about 60% of the 666 donors were used in a later genetic analysis, which treated that subset as a discovery cohort. All discovery cohort repertoires had been generated using a single sequencing platform. Both class I and class II loci were covered by HLA typing, at four-digit resolution. Typing coverage varied by locus: about 620-630 donors for A, B, C, DRB1 and DQB1; roughly 560 for DQA1; more than 600 for DPA1; around 490 for DPB1. Roughly five DR-DQ haplotypes were handled as single units for association and clustering because linkage in the cohort was strong. Among 398 genotyped donors of the cohort, an average of approximately 220,000 unique TCR beta nucleotide sequences was sequenced per donor, of which 15% to 20% were non-productive.

As regards this clone: Its antigen is not yet known. No base-level quality is on record; no much larger clone is a single base apart.

The library was produced with the immunoSEQ multiplex PCR assay. For the multiplex PCR, a mixture combining 60 forward primers for TCR Vbeta segments and 13 reverse primers for TCR Jbeta segments was used. The CDR3 region of rearranged TCR beta genes was amplified from genomic DNA by a multiplex PCR assay. Amplified TCR beta libraries were sequenced as 87-base-pair reads on the Illumina HiSeq System. The paper's processing steps were these. A later analysis counted tens of millions of unique TCR beta chains across the 700 or so repertoires, and approximately 11 million of these chains were shared by at least two donors. A nearest-neighbor algorithm error-corrected the raw reads and collapsed the reads into unique sequences, merging closely related sequences to remove PCR and sequencing errors. CDR3 sequences were aligned to IMGT reference sequences to assign V, D and J gene segments. Each retained sequence needed at least a six-nucleotide match to both a V gene segment and a J gene segment. A rearrangement was called productive if the CDR3 had no stop codons and remained in frame with V and J, and every other rearrangement was called non-productive. Following IMGT convention, CDR3 was defined as the stretch from the second conserved V-encoded cysteine up to the conserved J-encoded phenylalanine. The earlier analysis of 587 of the donors excluded any sequence lacking an unambiguous match to a single V gene segment. An earlier analysis of 587 of the donors classified V segments as functional when productive rearrangements were above 56.7% and as segregating when the standard deviation between donors was above 5%. To diagnose cytomegalovirus status from the catalog of TCR beta chain sequences, a statistical classification framework was built. V and J gene assignment, in a later analysis, came from comparing TCR nucleotide sequences with IMGT/GENE-DB human TR gene sequences. The TCRdist pipeline was used in a later analysis to assign CDR3 sequences and most-parsimonious VDJ recombination scenarios. In a later analysis, each TCR beta chain was defined by its CDR3 amino acid sequence together with its V-gene family, and reads without a unique V-gene family were excluded. As a way to deal with suspected cross-contamination and a sequencing artifact, a later analysis dropped 500 to 700 nucleotide sequences that were highly shared and had low generation probability. For each public chain, a later analysis derived a clonal expansion index from normalized ranks of inferred template counts within each repertoire. Generation probabilities in a later analysis came from a VDJ recombination model fitted to out-of-frame rearrangements, and those results were checked against IGoR. Hypergeometric tests were used in a later analysis to score TCR-TCR, TCR-HLA and TCR-CMV co-occurrence, with a repertoire-size bias correction applied to the TCR pairs. In a later analysis, false discovery rates were estimated by permuting HLA or CMV assignments 20 times. A later analysis grouped co-occurring TCRs with DBSCAN, adding TCRdist sequence similarity when clustering within HLA-allele-positive subsets. Repertoires with fewer than 30,000 or more than 120,000 public chains, plus five repertoires with anomalous nucleotide sharing, were excluded from co-occurrence clustering. This immuneACCESS table, as held by TCRdb, lists in-frame sequences with V and J called but not all clones. Of the missing ones, under half trace to an unresolved V gene in checked studies; the others have no known cause. The V and J calls and the clone size are those of that table, but D and trimming were determined from the DNA. This sample lists fewer than 140,000 clones; over 70% were detected once. Around 2.7% of the sample is held by the ten biggest clonotypes.

The paper as a whole reports these results and caveats: In a later analysis, HLA-associated TCR beta chains showed more clonal expansion and lower generation probabilities than non-associated chains that were equally common. A later analysis found that most CMV-associated TCR beta chains appeared HLA-restricted, with HLA associations seemingly driven largely by CMV exposure. A later genetic analysis reported fewer N-insertions in productive TCRs among donors in an Asian-associated ancestry cluster than the roughly 720-donor mean. According to a later analysis, parvovirus B19, influenza, CMV and Epstein-Barr virus appeared linked to several top co-occurrence clusters. This cohort had only TCR beta chains sequenced, and the lack of alpha or paired-chain data limited which features could be detected. In an earlier analysis of several hundred of the donors, most TCR beta V segments were observed in productive rearrangements about 87% or about 30% of the time, broadly matching IMGT annotations. Sequencing depth was assumed to be roughly uniform across donors in the presence/absence analyses, though that assumption may not hold. CMV serostatus was the only immune exposure information available for the cohort. A later analysis associated 17,000 or so TCR beta sequences with specific HLA alleles at a false discovery rate of 0.05. The classifier was reported to diagnose cytomegalovirus status with high specificity and sensitivity in both the original cohort and the validation cohort. Linkage disequilibrium might explain the correlated functional status among segregating V segments, but an unknown experimental factor could not be excluded. When HLA alleles, especially DR and DQ, strongly co-occurred, TCR associations were difficult to assign to individual alleles. HLA typing was unavailable for some donors at each locus, so association tests used only the typed subset. The study listed over 150 TCR beta chains as associated with cytomegalovirus. Most TCR sequences were observed very rarely across donors, whereas some public TCRs were present in many individuals. The authors suggested that the approach could potentially be generalized to other disease states and immunological phenotypes. A further reported finding was that TCR beta sequences accurately predicted the HLA-A and HLA-B alleles for most subjects in the first cohort. Some IMGT-functional V segments, including TRBV6-2 and TRBV6-3, could not be distinguished by the 87-base-pair reads and were therefore excluded. A cluster of highly shared sequence variants was judged likely to represent a technical artifact of the sequencing pipeline. The earlier analysis of around 600 of the donors excluded approximately 15 rarely observed V segments, including chromosome 9 orphons, because counts were too low. In a later analysis, TCR association rates were found to vary across HLA loci, with the most associated TCRs seen for DRB1 alleles and the fewest for HLA-C alleles. In vitro tests confirmed that a few of the cytomegalovirus-associated TCR beta chains recognize cytomegalovirus antigens. V-gene and J-gene trimming of TCR beta chains was associated with a missense DCLRE1C variant in a later genetic analysis, and the association was replicated in an independent cohort.

The cohort comprised fewer than 750 healthy bone marrow donors. Cohort members were all nominally healthy when sampled, although unrecorded immune exposures were likely present. The donor was CMV seropositive and was included in the group of 289 seropositive cohort members. Every donor gave a peripheral blood sample, and the peripheral blood mononuclear cells from that sample were used for TCR beta sequencing. Genomic DNA extraction from the blood cell samples was performed with the Qiagen DNeasy Blood Extraction Kit. The cysteine opens and the phenylalanine closes a CDR3 of 16 amino acids. The sequence is cut down to CDR3 DNA, 48 bases in frame from base 1. V drops 5 bases and J drops 0 bases, leaving 15 bases in between. Taken from the germline V gene, the CDR1 and CDR2 loops are ENHRY and SYGVKD.

Sequences were obtained from PBMCs. The chain uses TRBV10-3 and TRBJ2-3; a tentative D match to TRBD1 spans 5 bases. This sequence was found in a male donor in good health and CMV-seropositive. The nucleotide sequence is given as TGTGCCATCAGTACGGTGAGCAGGGTTAGCACAGATACGCAGTATTTT. It is translated as CAISTVSRVSTDTQYF.